This T cell receptor beta chain was retrieved from a study of T cells in Graves' hyperthyroidism and ophthalmopathy. Study overall: At the time of initial diagnosis and before any treatment, peripheral blood was collected. Study-wide results and limits: Model predictions of ophthalmopathy came a median approximately 6 months before onset. Researchers found most expanded thyroid clonotypes above 0.001 in blood as well.

RNA transcripts provided the source from which TCR beta CDR3 regions were amplified. During a first-round RT-PCR of the TCR CDR3, the HTBI primer set was used. Each CDR3 protein is one row after TCRdb ran MiXCR on the multiplex PCR reads. The profile covers tens of thousands of distinct CDR3 sequences, with roughly 45% appearing a single time and 10% taken by the ten largest. Clinical symptoms, serum thyroxine and TRAb, thyroid ultrasound and orbital computed tomography were used for the diagnoses. Points on this clonotype: Its antigen is not identified.

The V and J ends lost 8 bases and 8 bases, in that order; junction bases with no gene match: 7. The CDR3 length is 11 residues. Germline V gene lookup returns CDR1 SQVTM and CDR2 ANQGSEA. Sequencing was performed on blood. The chain is built from TRBV29-1 and TRBJ2-3; the match to TRBD2 covers 7 bases. The sequence came from a woman aged 30 to 39 with Graves' hyperthyroidism. The CDR3 DNA sequence: TGCAGCCTCCGAACGGGGGGTACGCAGTATTTT. Residues: CSLRTGGTQYF.